The 24 T cell receptor beta chains reported below all come from one sample, sequenced in a study of PD-1 blockade in classical Hodgkin lymphoma. Following autologous stem cell transplantation, relapse occurred in every patient, and exposure to brentuximab vedotin varied. The table came from immunoSEQ multiplex PCR; TCRdb's copy has only in-frame clones and leaves some out. The sample yields under 5,500 clones, roughly 67% seen once. The sequencing used peripheral blood mononuclear cells (PBMCs), collected at baseline. The receptors originated from a human donor with classical Hodgkin lymphoma.

This chain links TRBV5-1 with TRBJ1-1; 10 bases align to TRBD1. Germline trimming cut 0 bases from V and 4 bases from J; bases unmatched to any gene: 12. The CDR3 is 18 amino acids. In germline, CDR1 is SGHRS, CDR2 YFSETQ. The CDR3 spells CASSLGGTARQGATEAFF. The DNA of the CDR3 is TGCGCCAGCAGCTTGGGGGGGACCGCTCGACAGGGGGCCACTGAAGCTTTCTTT.

The chain employs TRBV27 and TRBJ2-6; no reliable D call. This CDR3 has 17 amino acids. The ends were cut back, 4 bases at V and 1 base at J, with 14 bases in the middle. Germline assignment: CDR1 MNHEY and CDR2 SMNVEV (reference sequence). The CDR3 loop is CASSSGQYRSGANVLTF. The CDR3, as DNA: TGTGCCAGCAGTTCGGGTCAGTATCGGTCTGGGGCCAACGTCCTGACTTTC.

J is TRBJ2-7 and V is TRBV2; maybe TRBD2 (6 bases). V gave up 3 bases and J gave up 6 bases, with 9 bases separating them. The CDR3 is made up of 12 amino acids. Germline V CDR1 and CDR2: SNHLY, FYNNEI. CDR3 sequence reads: CASSDAGLEQYF. In DNA form, the CDR3 reads TGTGCCAGCAGTGATGCGGGGCTCGAGCAGTACTTC.

This clone was seen only once. The J gene is TRBJ1-2, the V gene TRBV19; perhaps TRBD1 as D (6 bases). Trimming pared 5 bases from V and 5 bases from J, leaving 15 bases between. CDR1 is LNHDA and CDR2 is SQIVND in the germline V gene (reference sequence). This CDR3 spans 14 amino acids. CDR3 residues: CASSPRGAWYGYTF. The CDR3 DNA follows: TGTGCCAGTAGTCCGAGGGGGGCCTGGTATGGCTACACCTTC.

This sequence joins TRBV10-1 and TRBJ2-5, with D possibly TRBD2 on 7 matching bases. Trimming removed 3 bases from V and 9 bases from J, with 17 bases in between. Germline assignment: CDR1 WNHNN and CDR2 SYGVQD (reference sequence). CDR3 length: 14 residues. CDR3 coding DNA: TGCGCCAGCAGTGACCAGCGACTAGCAGGGGCCCAGTACTTC. Translation gives CASSDQRLAGAQYF.

The CDR3 is CASRRFPEKLFF. The DNA of the CDR3 is TGTGCCAGCAGAAGATTTCCTGAAAAACTGTTTTTT. This chain links TRBV2 with TRBJ1-4; unclear D gene. The CDR3 runs to 12 residues. Trimming removed 6 bases at V and 7 bases at J, with 9 bases between. Germline V gene lookup returns CDR1 SNHLY and CDR2 FYNNEI.

In this sample, this clone is large. This sequence joins TRBV9 and TRBJ2-1; D is possibly TRBD1 (5 bases). V lost 3 bases and J 7 bases, leaving 11 bases between the germline ends. Germline V gene sequence: CDR1 SGDLS, CDR2 YYNGEE. The CDR3 extends over 13 amino acids. The DNA for the CDR3 is TGTGCCAGCAGCGCCTCAGGGAAGAATGAGCAGTTCTTC. Protein: CASSASGKNEQFF.

The chain uses TRBV7-9 and TRBJ2-1; D is unresolved. The germline gives CDR1 SEHNR, CDR2 FQNEAQ (reference sequence). The CDR3 is made up of 15 amino acids. V was clipped by 1 base and J by 0 bases, with 7 bases between them. CDR3 loop: CASSLEWSSYNEQFF. In nucleotides, the CDR3 is TGTGCCAGCAGCTTAGAGTGGAGCTCCTACAATGAGCAGTTCTTC.

This clone is termed medium-sized. This chain links TRBV23-1 with TRBJ1-1; D perhaps matches TRBD1 (5 bases). TRBV23-1 is filed as an ORF, its function uncertain. This CDR3 has 16 amino acids. V was trimmed by 0 bases and J by 0 bases, leaving 11 bases between them. The CDR3 sequence: CASSQSNRGMNTEAFF. As DNA, the CDR3 is TGCGCCAGCAGTCAATCGAATCGGGGGATGAACACTGAAGCTTTCTTT.

The chain recombines TRBV5-8 with TRBJ2-7, with D perhaps matching TRBD1 or TRBD2 (5 bases each). The germline V gene encodes CDR1 SGHTS and CDR2 YDEGEE. The CDR3 spans 13 residues. The V end lost 0 bases, the J end lost 6 bases, and 10 bases lay between the germline ends. CDR3 nucleotides: TGTGCCAGCAGCTTGGCTTGGGGGAGCGAGCAGTACTTC. It encodes CASSLAWGSEQYF. The entire variable domain, with the rest obtained from reference TRBV5-8 and TRBJ2-7, is as follows: EAGVTQSPTHLIKTRGQQATLRCSPISGHTSVYWYQQALGLGLQFLLWYDEGEERNRGNFPPRFSGRQFPNYSSELNVNALELEDSALYLCASSLAWGSEQYFGPGTRLTVT.

The chain joins TRBV29-1 to TRBJ2-6, with D possibly being TRBD1 (6 bases). The DNA end is more similar to TRBJ2-5, so the J call may be wrong. Germline V gives CDR1 SQVTM, CDR2 ANQGSEA. The CDR3 length is 12 residues. The CDR3 loop reads CSVNLGGETQYF. The CDR3 DNA sequence: TGCAGCGTTAACCTAGGGGGAGAGACCCAGTACTTC.

The CDR3 loop reads CASSVVRDSGELFF. CDR3 nucleotides: TGTGCCAGCAGCGTAGTACGGGATTCCGGGGAGCTGTTTTTT. The rearrangement joins TRBV9 to TRBJ2-2; tentative D call: TRBD2 (5 bases). The germline V gene encodes CDR1 SGDLS and CDR2 YYNGEE. The V end lost 0 bases, the J end lost 6 bases, and 9 bases lay between the germline ends. The CDR3 is made up of 14 amino acids. Complete variable domain (other parts from reference TRBV9 and TRBJ2-2): DSGVTQTPKHLITATGQRVTLRCSPRSGDLSVYWYQQSLDQGLQFLIQYYNGEERAKGNILERFSAQQFPDLHSELNLSSLELGDSALYFCASSVVRDSGELFFGEGSRLTVL.

In this sample, this clone turned up a few times. The chain employs TRBV1 and TRBJ2-1; the listed D gene, TRBD1, was not tested against the DNA. TRBV1 is a pseudogene locus. The CDR3 extends over 15 amino acids. CDR3 loop: CTSSQGTGQCNEQFF. The CDR3 region has the DNA TGCACCAGCAGCCAAGGGACAGGACAGTGCAATGAGCAGTTCTTC.

The chain has TRBV30 and TRBJ1-5; TRBD1 might be the D (6 bases). V was clipped by 3 bases and J by 5 bases, with 11 bases between them. The CDR3 has 13 amino acids. Germline V gene data show CDR1 as GTSNPN and CDR2 as SVGIG (reference sequence). CDR3 in amino acids: CAWRPDRYQPQHF. CDR3 bases: TGTGCCTGGAGACCGGACAGATATCAGCCCCAGCATTTT.

This chain links TRBV4-2 with TRBJ2-7; perhaps TRBD2 as D (6 bases). This CDR3 contains 18 residues. Deletions cut 0 bases from V and 0 bases from J, with 18 bases between. Germline loops: CDR1 LGHNA, CDR2 YNFKEQ. The CDR3 loop reads CASSQDTIVAGSSYEQYF. The CDR3 coding sequence is TGTGCCAGCAGCCAAGACACCATAGTGGCGGGGTCCTCCTACGAGCAGTACTTC.

This clone was counted a few times. The chain is built from TRBV27 and TRBJ2-2; no clear D. The V end was cut by 6 bases, the J end by 6 bases, with 8 bases between. Germline assignment: CDR1 MNHEY and CDR2 SMNVEV (reference sequence). The CDR3 consists of 12 residues. The CDR3 sequence is CASRMGSGELFF. CDR3 in DNA: TGTGCCAGCAGGATGGGGTCCGGGGAGCTGTTTTTT.

This clone was recorded only once. V usage is TRBV10-3 and J usage is TRBJ2-5; D is undetermined. Germline V gives CDR1 ENHRY, CDR2 SYGVKD. Trimming cost V 1 base and J 3 bases, with 3 bases left between them. The CDR3 has 12 amino acids. The CDR3 DNA reads as TGTGCCATCAGTGAGTTTAAAGAGACCCAGTACTTC. As protein: CAISEFKETQYF.

V is TRBV5-4 and J is TRBJ1-4, with a possible D match to TRBD1 (5 bases). CDR3 size: 15 residues. Looked up from germline, CDR1 is SGHNT and CDR2 is YYREEE (reference sequence). The V end lost 6 bases, the J end lost 4 bases, and 16 bases lay between the germline ends. The CDR3 region has the DNA TGTGCCAGCACCTGGGGGGTATCGGGTAATGAAAAACTGTTTTTT. This codes for CASTWGVSGNEKLFF. Drawing the rest from reference TRBV5-4 and TRBJ1-4, the complete variable domain is ETGVTQSPTHLIKTRGQQVTLRCSSQSGHNTVSWYQQALGQGPQFIFQYYREEENGRGNFPPRFSGLQFPNYSSELNVNALELDDSALYLCASTWGVSGNEKLFFGSGTQLSVL.

V usage is TRBV6-6 and J usage is TRBJ1-2, with D perhaps TRBD1 (6 bases). The CDR3 extends over 14 amino acids. Trimming took 5 bases from V and 6 from J, leaving 16 bases between them. The germline V gene encodes CDR1 MNHNY and CDR2 SVGAGI (reference sequence). This CDR3 reads CASSVPQGWDGYTF. CDR3 DNA: TGTGCCAGCAGTGTCCCACAGGGTTGGGATGGCTACACCTTC.

This chain uses TRBV7-9 with TRBJ2-3; 10 bases fit TRBD1. Losses at the gene ends were 4 bases for V and 4 bases for J; bases not matched to a gene: 5. Germline V gene data show CDR1 as SEHNR and CDR2 as FQNEAQ (reference sequence). This CDR3 is built from 15 residues. This CDR3 reads CASSSRDRGADTQYF. CDR3 in DNA: TGTGCCAGCAGCTCCCGGGACAGGGGCGCAGATACGCAGTATTTT. Full variable domain (missing parts from reference TRBV7-9 and TRBJ2-3): DTGVSQNPRHKITKRGQNVTFRCDPISEHNRLYWYRQTLGQGPEFLTYFQNEAQLEKSRLLSDRFSAERPKGSFSTLEIQRTEQGDSAMYLCASSSRDRGADTQYFGPGTRLTVL.

V gene TRBV27 combines with J gene TRBJ2-6, with D maybe TRBD2 (6 bases). This CDR3 has 14 residues. CDR1 and CDR2 from the germline V gene are MNHEY and SMNVEV (reference sequence). V lost 7 bases and J 4 bases, leaving 11 bases between the germline ends. The CDR3 protein is CASKEGVGANVLTF. For the CDR3, the DNA is TGTGCCAGCAAGGAGGGAGTAGGGGCCAACGTCCTGACTTTC.

The chain has TRBV21-1 and TRBJ1-1; the D segment call TRBD1 is taken from the table without a DNA check. TRBV21-1 is a recognized pseudogene. The CDR3 has 14 residues. This CDR3 is CASSKEDRGTEAFF. Here the CDR3 DNA reads TGTGCCAGCAGCAAAGAGGACAGGGGAACTGAAGCTTTCTTT.

The chain has TRBV7-2 and TRBJ2-2; D unclear. V was shortened by 4 bases and J by 4 bases, with 4 bases between the two germline ends. The CDR3 length is 12 residues. Looked up from germline, CDR1 is SGHTA and CDR2 is FQGNSA. The CDR3 sequence: CASSSSTGELFF. The CDR3 DNA sequence: TGTGCCAGCAGCTCCAGCACCGGGGAGCTGTTTTTT.

V is TRBV6-1 and J is TRBJ2-3; 8 bases match TRBD2. The CDR3 sequence is 12 residues long. Germline CDR1 reads MNHNS; CDR2 reads SASEGT. The V gene end was trimmed by 5 bases and the J gene end by 6 bases; junction bases not matched to a gene: 1. The CDR3 nucleotides are TGTGCCAGCAGTCCGGGGGGGGATACGCAGTATTTT. Translation gives CASSPGGDTQYF.